This TCR beta chain was identified in a study of blood T cells in healthy people across ages. A sample-barcoded 5' primer and a J-beta primer mix were used in a second PCR of about 7 to 12 cycles. Via MiXCR, TCRdb re-called the 5' RACE reads, giving one row per CDR3 protein. Of 1,800,000 or so distinct CDR3 sequences in the sample, roughly two fifths were seen once. Germline V gives CDR1 MDHEN, CDR2 SYDVKM. The CDR3 has 13 residues. With V trimmed by 10 bases and J by 2 bases, 6 bases remained unmatched. This TCR was sampled from a human donor in good health. What was sequenced was blood. V is TRBV28 and J is TRBJ2-3; the match to TRBD2 covers 7 bases. The CDR3 coding sequence is TGTGCCACCGGGACTATCAACACAGATACGCAGTATTTT. Its protein product is CATGTINTDTQYF. Full variable domain (outside the CDR3, taken from reference TRBV28 and TRBJ2-3): DVKVTQSSRYLVKRTGEKVFLECVQDMDHENMFWYRQDPGLGLRLIYFSYDVKMKEKGDIPEGYSVSREKKERFSLILESASTNQTSMYLCATGTINTDTQYFGPGTRLTVL.